These 23 T cell receptor beta chains were sequenced from one sample in a study of identical twins. TCRdb fed the 5' RACE reads into MiXCR, producing one record per CDR3 protein. The data hold about 890,000 distinct CDR3 sequences, with around an eighth observed a single time. These data are also associated with another study on yellow fever vaccine responses in identical twins.

The sample consisted of PBMCs. The receptors come from a woman between 18 and 29 years old in good health.

This clonotype was observed a few times. The chain combines TRBV10-1 with TRBJ2-3; TRBD1 aligns across 8 bases. V trimming: 8 bases; J trimming: 1 base; junction bases outside the gene matches: 14. The germline gives CDR1 WNHNN, CDR2 SYGVQD (reference sequence). CDR3 length: 17 residues. Here the CDR3 reads CASYMSVQDRGTDTQYF. In DNA, the CDR3 is TGCGCCAGCTATATGTCCGTCCAGGACAGGGGCACAGATACGCAGTATTTT.

The chain combines TRBV6-1 with TRBJ2-3; D gene ambiguous. The germline V gene encodes CDR1 MNHNS and CDR2 SASEGT. The CDR3 consists of 16 residues. The V and J ends lost 7 bases and 3 bases respectively, with 20 bases between them. The CDR3 reads CASNPGTIWATDTQYF. The CDR3 DNA reads TGTGCCAGCAACCCCGGCACTATCTGGGCTACAGATACGCAGTATTTT.

The chain carries TRBV6-2 or TRBV6-3 and TRBJ2-1, with TRBD1 identical over 7 bases. The J segment lost 6 bases and the V segment lost 8 bases, leaving 13 bases of the junction unmatched. CDR1 is MNHEY, CDR2 SVGEGT, per germline. The CDR3 length is 15 residues. The CDR3 sequence: CASGGQLGQGNEQFF. The CDR3 coding sequence is TGTGCCAGCGGGGGACAGTTGGGGCAAGGCAATGAGCAGTTCTTC.

This clonotype was seen repeatedly, ten times or more. J is TRBJ1-5 and V is TRBV6-5, with 9 nucleotides matching TRBD1. Germline values: CDR1 MNHEY, CDR2 SVGAGI. CDR3 length equals 13 residues. V trimming: 3 bases; J trimming: 9 bases; junction bases outside the gene matches: 3. CDR3 in amino acids: CASSYLTGGPQHF. The CDR3 DNA reads as TGTGCCAGCAGTTATCTGACAGGGGGGCCCCAGCATTTT.

This clonotype has at least ten counts. The rearrangement links TRBV5-1 to TRBJ2-3, with TRBD2 identical over 7 bases. The germline V gene has CDR1 SGHRS and CDR2 YFSETQ. This CDR3 spans 15 amino acids. Losses at the gene ends were 4 bases for V and 2 bases for J; bases not matched to a gene: 7. The CDR3 DNA reads TGCGCCAGCAGCCTAAGGACTAGATCCACAGATACGCAGTATTTT. It translates to CASSLRTRSTDTQYF.

The chain has TRBV29-1 and TRBJ2-5, with 9 bases matching TRBD1. Per germline, CDR1 SQVTM and CDR2 ANQGSEA. V gave up 5 bases and J gave up 4 bases; unmatched junction bases: 17. This CDR3 contains 17 residues. The CDR3 loop reads CSVPHLAWTGARETQYF. CDR3 DNA: TGCAGCGTTCCCCATCTGGCCTGGACAGGGGCGCGAGAGACCCAGTACTTC.

The genes are TRBV7-2 and TRBJ2-7; 7 bases line up with TRBD2. J gave up 2 bases and V 1 base, and 5 bases lay outside the gene matches. CDR1 is SGHTA, CDR2 FQGNSA, per germline. The CDR3 runs to 15 residues. The DNA for the CDR3 is TGTGCCAGCAGCTTAGAGTCTAGCGGAGCCTACGAGCAGTACTTC. This sequence encodes CASSLESSGAYEQYF.

The table lists this clonotype with a few counts. V is TRBV15 and J is TRBJ2-1; D tentatively reads TRBD1 or TRBD2 (5 bases each). V gave up 3 bases and J gave up 1 base, with 10 bases separating them. Germline-derived CDR1 and CDR2 are LNHNV and YYDKDF (reference sequence). The CDR3 runs to 15 residues. This CDR3 reads CATSSGADSYNEQFF. The CDR3 DNA reads as TGTGCCACCAGCAGCGGGGCGGATTCCTACAATGAGCAGTTCTTC.

The rearrangement joins TRBV29-1 to TRBJ1-1; tentatively, D is TRBD1 (5 bases). Germline-derived CDR1 and CDR2 are SQVTM and ANQGSEA. The V and J ends lost 6 bases and 6 bases respectively, with 14 bases between them. The CDR3 consists of 12 residues. CDR3 nucleotides: TGCAGCGTCCAACAGGAAGGCCCTGAAGCTTTCTTT. The encoded protein is CSVQQEGPEAFF.

This sequence joins TRBV20-1 and TRBJ1-5; D is perhaps TRBD1 (6 bases). V was pared by 5 bases and J by 7 bases, with 12 bases between. The CDR3 covers 12 residues. Germline V gives CDR1 DFQATT, CDR2 SNEGSKA (reference sequence). The CDR3 reads CSAGAGEQPQHF. For the CDR3, the DNA is TGCAGTGCTGGAGCAGGGGAACAGCCCCAGCATTTT.

A few counts support this clonotype. The V gene is TRBV14, the J gene TRBJ2-1, with TRBD1 matching 7 bases. V lost 0 bases and J lost 5; bases outside the gene matches: 4. Looked up from germline, CDR1 is SGHDN and CDR2 is FVKESK. The CDR3 runs to 15 residues. CDR3 nucleotide sequence: TGTGCCAGCAGCCAAGATGGGACAGCCAACAATGAGCAGTTCTTC. Amino acids: CASSQDGTANNEQFF.

In this sample, this clonotype turned up a few times. CDR3 nucleotides: TGCAGTGCTAGAGATAGCGGGAGGGCCACCGGGGAGCTGTTTTTT. Translated, it gives CSARDSGRATGELFF. The genes are TRBV20-1 and TRBJ2-2; 11 nucleotides match TRBD2. Germline assignment: CDR1 DFQATT and CDR2 SNEGSKA (reference sequence). V trimming: 0 bases; J trimming: 4 bases; junction bases outside the gene matches: 1. The CDR3 length is 15 residues.

The CDR3 nucleotides read TGTGCCAGCCCCCCCTGGCGGGGGGTCAACACCGGGGAGCTGTTTTTT. This encodes CASPPWRGVNTGELFF. This chain joins TRBV7-2 and TRBJ2-2; 8 bases align to TRBD2. CDR3 size: 16 residues. Germline CDR1 and CDR2: SGHTA and FQGNSA. With 8 bases clipped from V and 2 bases from J, the junction kept 10 bases outside the gene matches.

This sequence joins TRBV7-2 and TRBJ2-5; weak D call: TRBD2 (7 bases). Per the germline V gene, CDR1 is SGHTA and CDR2 is FQGNSA. The CDR3 spans 16 residues. V shed 4 bases and J shed 5 bases, with 20 bases lying between them. The CDR3 here is CASSSRVVGGPETQYF. The CDR3, as DNA: TGTGCCAGCAGCTCCCGAGTGGTGGGGGGGCCGGAGACCCAGTACTTC.

The rearrangement links TRBV21-1 to TRBJ2-6; TRBD2 is the table's D call and was not checked against the DNA. TRBV21-1 constitutes a pseudogene. The CDR3 has 20 amino acids. The CDR3 DNA sequence: TGTGCCAGCAGCAAGGATAGGGAGGTCGTCGGTTCGGCTGGGGCCAACGTCCTGACTTTC. Translated, it gives CASSKDREVVGSAGANVLTF.

The sample holds a few counts of this clonotype. This chain connects TRBV7-9 to TRBJ2-2, with D tentatively TRBD1 (6 bases). The CDR3 totals 15 residues. Germline V gene sequence: CDR1 SEHNR, CDR2 FQNEAQ (reference sequence). V dropped 6 bases and J dropped 4 bases, with 15 bases sitting between them. CDR3 coding DNA: TGTGCCAGCAGGAAACAGGGATTTGTCACCGGGGAGCTGTTTTTT. Translating it yields CASRKQGFVTGELFF.

This clonotype was recorded a few times. This sequence joins TRBV3-1 and TRBJ2-2; TRBD2 matches at 14 bases. V lost 1 base, J lost 10 bases, and 11 bases stayed unmatched. The CDR3 is 18 residues long. CDR1 and CDR2 (germline): LGHDT, YNNKEL (reference sequence). The chain's CDR3 is CASSQVRGLAGVMEELFF. CDR3 in DNA: TGTGCCAGCAGCCAAGTAAGGGGACTAGCGGGAGTAATGGAGGAGCTGTTTTTT.

The table lists this clonotype with a few counts. The rearrangement links TRBV21-1 to TRBJ2-7; TRBD1 reflects the table's D call only, with no check against the DNA. TRBV21-1 counts as a pseudogene. CDR3 size: 16 residues. This CDR3 reads CASSKGGRGKAYEQYF. CDR3 bases: TGTGCCAGCAGCAAAGGGGGCAGGGGTAAAGCCTACGAGCAGTACTTC.

In this sample, this clonotype turned up a few times. The chain has TRBV2 and TRBJ2-1; 13 bases match TRBD2. The V gene end was trimmed by 5 bases and the J gene end by 7 bases; junction bases not matched to a gene: 5. CDR3 size: 15 residues. The germline CDR1 and CDR2 sequences are SNHLY and FYNNEI. The CDR3 DNA follows: TGTGCCAGCAGTCACGGACTAGCGGGAGTGAATGAGCAGTTCTTC. Protein product: CASSHGLAGVNEQFF.

The chain employs TRBV4-1 and TRBJ2-1; tentative D call: TRBD2 (5 bases). The CDR3 spans 16 residues. V lost 2 bases, J lost 8 bases, and 19 bases lay in between. Germline loops: CDR1 MGHRA, CDR2 YSYEKL. The CDR3 DNA sequence: TGCGCCAGCAGCCAACGCCCCTTCGGAGGCGAGGATGAGCAGTTCTTC. This codes for CASSQRPFGGEDEQFF.

The chain links TRBV18 to TRBJ2-7, with D possibly TRBD1 on 6 matching bases. Germline CDR1 KGHSH, CDR2 LQKENI. Trimming took off 4 bases at V and 3 bases at J, with 10 bases between the two ends. The CDR3 covers 13 residues. CDR3 coding DNA: TGTGCCAGCTCACGGACAGAGAACTACGAGCAGTACGTC. It specifies CASSRTENYEQYV.

This clonotype was counted ten times or more. The chain recombines TRBV7-9 with TRBJ2-1, with D possibly being TRBD1 (6 bases). In germline, CDR1 is SEHNR, CDR2 FQNEAQ (reference sequence). This CDR3 spans 16 amino acids. The ends were cut back, 7 bases at V and 2 bases at J, with 18 bases in the middle. The CDR3 DNA is TGTGCCAGCACCGAAAGCCGGGACAAGACCTACAATGAGCAGTTCTTC. It yields the protein CASTESRDKTYNEQFF.

The sample holds a few counts of this clonotype. The chain carries TRBV7-8 and TRBJ2-1; TRBD2 matches at 12 bases. Trimming at V came to 5 bases and at J to 4 bases, leaving 12 bases not matched to a gene. The CDR3 contains 18 residues. Germline CDR1 SGHVS, CDR2 FQNEAQ. As DNA, the CDR3 is TGTGCCAGCAGCCAGGGGCTAGCGGGAGGGGTGGGGTACAATGAGCAGTTCTTC. Translating it yields CASSQGLAGGVGYNEQFF.